Below are 15 T cell receptor beta chains sequenced from a single sample in a study of cytomegalovirus exposure and HLA in healthy donors. PCR primers comprised 60 Vbeta and 13 Jbeta primers. Sequencing used immunoSEQ multiplex PCR; TCRdb keeps in-frame clones, though not all of them. Of 55,000 to 65,000 clones detected, around four fifths appear once; the ten largest clones hold approximately 3%. Sample: PBMCs. These receptors originate from a woman aged 25 to 39 in good health and CMV-seronegative.

This chain joins TRBV27 and TRBJ1-4; D gene unclear. This CDR3 comprises 18 residues. V dropped 1 base and J dropped 0 bases, with 15 bases sitting between them. Germline V lookup: CDR1 MNHEY, CDR2 SMNVEV (reference sequence). CDR3 sequence reads: CASSLFPAGSSTNEKLFF. The DNA of the CDR3 is TGTGCCAGCAGTTTATTTCCAGCGGGTTCTTCAACTAATGAAAAACTGTTTTTT.

This clone has only a few counts. This CDR3 is CASGLVISGNTGELFF. The CDR3 nucleotides read TGTGCTAGTGGTTTGGTAATTTCAGGGAACACCGGGGAGCTGTTTTTT. The chain joins TRBV12-5 to TRBJ2-2; D not certain. Germline V gene sequence: CDR1 LGHNT, CDR2 FRNRAP. The CDR3 consists of 16 residues. Trimming removed 0 bases at V and 1 base at J, with 9 bases between.

The rearrangement links TRBV7-3 to TRBJ2-1, with D unclear. V gave up 0 bases and J gave up 4 bases, with 10 bases separating them. Germline V gives CDR1 SGHTA, CDR2 FQGTGA. This CDR3 is 15 amino acids long. CDR3 amino acids: CASSLTSLLYNEQFF. The CDR3, as DNA: TGTGCCAGCAGCTTAACCAGTCTCCTGTACAATGAGCAGTTCTTC.

The chain combines TRBV7-2 with TRBJ1-2; D is perhaps TRBD1 (5 bases). Per the germline V gene, CDR1 is SGHTA and CDR2 is FQGNSA. The V gene lost 1 base and the J gene lost 5 bases, with 11 bases spanning the gap. CDR3 length: 14 residues. CDR3 sequence (DNA): TGTGCCAGCAGCTTAGACGGGGGGTATTATGGCTACACCTTC. Its translation is CASSLDGGYYGYTF.

This chain uses TRBV5-1 with TRBJ2-5; D gene ambiguous. The CDR3 sequence is 14 residues long. The germline CDR1 and CDR2 sequences are SGHRS and YFSETQ. The ends were cut back, 0 bases at V and 1 base at J, with 7 bases in the middle. This CDR3 reads CASSLALLQETQYF. CDR3 sequence (DNA): TGCGCCAGCAGCTTGGCCCTCCTCCAAGAGACCCAGTACTTC.

This sequence joins TRBV6-6 and TRBJ2-2, with 8 bases identical to TRBD1. The CDR3 loop spans 16 amino acids. J gave up 1 base and V 5 bases, and 6 bases lay outside the gene matches. Germline values: CDR1 MNHNY, CDR2 SVGAGI (reference sequence). In nucleotides, the CDR3 is TGTGCCAGCAGTACCGGACAGGGAAAGAACACCGGGGAGCTGTTTTTT. Its translation is CASSTGQGKNTGELFF.

The J gene is TRBJ2-1, the V gene TRBV7-9; 11 bases line up with TRBD2. The CDR3 is 13 amino acids. V was clipped by 10 bases and J by 7 bases; unmatched bases: 6. Germline CDR1 is SEHNR and CDR2 is FQNEAQ (reference sequence). CDR3 in DNA: TGTGCCACCGGTTCTAGCGGGAGGAATGAGCAGTTCTTC. The encoded protein is CATGSSGRNEQFF.

A remark on this clone: An end of the junction does not agree with germline; a read error may underlie this. This chain uses TRBV29-1 with TRBJ2-1; 9 nucleotides agree with TRBD2. The CDR3 has 12 amino acids. Germline V gene sequence: CDR1 SQVTM, CDR2 ANQGSEA. CDR3 coding DNA: TGCAGCGGGGATAGCGGGGGAGGTTTAAAGATCTTC. This codes for CSGDSGGGLKIF.

The J gene is TRBJ1-2, the V gene TRBV7-2; the match to TRBD1 covers 8 bases. CDR3 length equals 14 residues. V was clipped by 4 bases and J by 7 bases; unmatched bases: 8. Germline CDR1 SGHTA, CDR2 FQGNSA. The CDR3 DNA reads as TGTGCCAGCAGCTCCCAGGGGGCGGTGGGTGGCTACACCTTC. Its protein product is CASSSQGAVGGYTF.

V is TRBV5-1 and J is TRBJ2-1; 7 bases are a match to TRBD2. Per germline, CDR1 SGHRS and CDR2 YFSETQ. Trimming cost V 1 base and J 5 bases; bases outside gene matches: 6. The CDR3 sequence is 15 residues long. CDR3 sequence reads: CASSLFSGADNEQFF. The CDR3 bases are TGCGCCAGCAGCTTGTTCAGCGGGGCGGACAATGAGCAGTTCTTC.

For the CDR3, the DNA is TGTGCCAGCAGTTTTGGACAGTTGGCTTTCTTT. Translating gives CASSFGQLAFF. The V gene is TRBV7-8, the J gene TRBJ1-1, with a tentative D call TRBD1 (6 bases). Germline V lookup: CDR1 SGHVS, CDR2 FQNEAQ. CDR3 length: 11 amino acids. V lost 6 bases, J lost 11 bases, and 13 bases lay in between.

The chain carries TRBV19 and TRBJ2-1; no clear D gene. This CDR3 is built from 15 residues. With 1 base removed from V and 4 bases from J, the gap between germline ends came to 11 bases. Germline V gene lookup returns CDR1 LNHDA and CDR2 SQIVND (reference sequence). The CDR3 DNA reads as TGTGCCAGTAGTATAGGATCTGTACAGTACAATGAGCAGTTCTTC. Its translation is CASSIGSVQYNEQFF. Full variable domain (rest looked up from reference TRBV19 and TRBJ2-1): DGGITQSPKYLFRKEGQNVTLSCEQNLNHDAMYWYRQDPGQGLRLIYYSQIVNDFQKGDIAEGYSVSREKKESFPLTVTSAQKNPTAFYLCASSIGSVQYNEQFFGPGTRLTVL.

The genes are TRBV11-3 and TRBJ1-4; 7 nucleotides match TRBD1. The germline V gene encodes CDR1 SGHNT and CDR2 YENEEA. CDR3 size: 14 residues. The V segment lost 4 bases and the J segment 4 bases; nucleotides outside the gene matches: 3. The CDR3 DNA follows: TGTGCCAGCAGCTCGGGACAGAATAATGAAAAACTGTTTTTT. Residues: CASSSGQNNEKLFF.

The sample holds a few counts of this clone. CDR3 nucleotide sequence: TGTGCCAGCAGGCTGGACAGGGGGTGGACAGATACGCAGTATTTT. The encoded protein is CASRLDRGWTDTQYF. The chain carries TRBV5-4 and TRBJ2-3; TRBD1 aligns across 10 bases. V lost 5 bases to trimming and J lost 3 bases; unmatched junction nucleotides: 6. Germline V CDR1 and CDR2: SGHNT, YYREEE (reference sequence). The CDR3 totals 15 residues.

The V and J genes are TRBV25-1 and TRBJ1-2, with a possible D match to TRBD1 (5 bases). V was trimmed by 6 bases and J by 9 bases, leaving 14 bases between them. Looked up from germline, CDR1 is MGHDK and CDR2 is SYGVNS. The CDR3 runs to 12 residues. DNA of the CDR3: TGTGCCAGCAGGTCGGGAGGGACGAGCTACACCTTC. Its translation: CASRSGGTSYTF.